This T cell receptor beta chain came from a study of blood T cell repertoires in COVID-19. Overall study: From the United States, Italy and Spain came samples of acute and convalescent COVID-19.

All enrollees were about 18 to 90 years old and from around 25 US areas. Recovery among Cohort 3 donors was established by two negative PCRs, clearance, or symptom resolution. The authors' processing: Quantification of nucleated cells was approximated via reference gene primer amplification. Sequenced by immunoSEQ multiplex PCR; TCRdb stores in-frame clones only, minus some. For V, J and clone size, that table is used; D and trimming come from the DNA. This table has 250,000 to 300,000 clones, roughly 90% appearing once. V lost 3 bases to trimming and J lost 5 bases, with 21 bases between them. The CDR3 totals 16 residues. Germline V gene lookup returns CDR1 SGHDT and CDR2 YYEEEE.

The V and J genes are TRBV5-6 and TRBJ2-7; possibly TRBD1 for D (8 bases). Sequenced: PBMCs or T cells enriched from blood (not recorded which). This clonotype originated in a woman younger than 45 who had recovered from COVID-19. The CDR3 bases are TGTGCCAGCAGCTGGGGCGGGGGACAGGTCTTCAACGAGCAGTACTTC. This codes for CASSWGGGQVFNEQYF.